Sequencing of this T cell receptor beta chain was carried out in a study of shared clonotypes between healthy human individuals. Findings and limits, study-wide: Having only a few donors restricted how much genetic and exposure-history diversity was captured.

TCRdb's copy holds only in-frame clones and misses some; the assay was immunoSEQ multiplex PCR. Here the sample spans 2 million or so clones, 90% to 95% being singletons. On this clone: The antigen is unknown.

CDR1 is SQVTM and CDR2 is ANQGSEA in the germline V gene. Deletions cut 3 bases from V and 4 bases from J, with 13 bases between. This CDR3 comprises 14 residues. The chain combines TRBV29-1 with TRBJ2-1, with D perhaps being TRBD1 or TRBD2 (5 bases each). Sequencing was carried out using naive CD4+ T cells sorted from blood. Subset denoted: CD45RA+ positively selected. The clonotype was recovered from a man aged 18-30 years in good health. The CDR3 spells CSVDAERGYNEQFF. As DNA, the CDR3 is TGCAGCGTTGACGCGGAGAGGGGTTACAATGAGCAGTTCTTC.